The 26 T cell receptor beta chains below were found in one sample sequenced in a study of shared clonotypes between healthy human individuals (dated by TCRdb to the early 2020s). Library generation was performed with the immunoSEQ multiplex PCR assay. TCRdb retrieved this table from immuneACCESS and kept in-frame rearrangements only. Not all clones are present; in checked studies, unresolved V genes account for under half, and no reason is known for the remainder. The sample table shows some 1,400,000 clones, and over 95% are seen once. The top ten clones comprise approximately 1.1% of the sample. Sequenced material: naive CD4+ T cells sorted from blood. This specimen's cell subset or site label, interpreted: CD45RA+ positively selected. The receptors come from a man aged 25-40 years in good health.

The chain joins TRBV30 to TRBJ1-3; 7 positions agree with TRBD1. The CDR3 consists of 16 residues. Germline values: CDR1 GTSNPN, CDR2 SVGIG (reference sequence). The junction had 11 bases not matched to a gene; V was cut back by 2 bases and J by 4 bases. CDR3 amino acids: CAWSTIEGARGNTIYF. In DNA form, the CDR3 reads TGTGCCTGGAGTACCATCGAGGGGGCGAGGGGAAACACCATATATTTT.

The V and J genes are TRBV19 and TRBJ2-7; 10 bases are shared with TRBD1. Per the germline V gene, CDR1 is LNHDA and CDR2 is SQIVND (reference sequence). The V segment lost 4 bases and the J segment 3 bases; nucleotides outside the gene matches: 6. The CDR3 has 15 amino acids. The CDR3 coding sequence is TGTGCCAGTAGTAGCCGGGACAGGGGCGACTACGAGCAGTACTTC. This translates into CASSSRDRGDYEQYF. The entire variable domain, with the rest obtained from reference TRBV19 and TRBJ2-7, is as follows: DGGITQSPKYLFRKEGQNVTLSCEQNLNHDAMYWYRQDPGQGLRLIYYSQIVNDFQKGDIAEGYSVSREKKESFPLTVTSAQKNPTAFYLCASSSRDRGDYEQYFGPGTRLTVT.

This chain's CDR3 is CASSTVSYEQYF. CDR3 coding DNA: TGTGCCAGCTCAACGGTCTCCTACGAGCAGTACTTC. The V gene is TRBV18, the J gene TRBJ2-7, with D unresolved. Between the trimmed V and J ends, which lost 5 bases and 0 bases, there was a span of 5 bases. Germline V CDR1 and CDR2: KGHSH, LQKENI. The CDR3 runs 12 residues.

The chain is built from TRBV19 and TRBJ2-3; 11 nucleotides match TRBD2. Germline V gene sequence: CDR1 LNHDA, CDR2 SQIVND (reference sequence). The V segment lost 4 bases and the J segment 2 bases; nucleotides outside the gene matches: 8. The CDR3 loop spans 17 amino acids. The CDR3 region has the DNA TGTGCCAGTAGTAGCTCCGGGACTAGCGGATACACAGATACGCAGTATTTT. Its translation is CASSSSGTSGYTDTQYF.

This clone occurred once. CDR3 sequence reads: CASRSTGSQETQYF. CDR3 DNA sequence: TGTGCCAGCAGGTCTACAGGGTCGCAAGAGACCCAGTACTTC. V gene TRBV28 combines with J gene TRBJ2-5; a possible D gene is TRBD1 (6 bases). The CDR3 is 14 residues long. Germline V CDR1 and CDR2: MDHEN, SYDVKM. Trimming shortened V by 6 bases and J by 2 bases, and 13 bases separated the two germline ends.

The CDR3 coding sequence is TGTGCCAGCAGTTGGGACACGTATCAGCCCCAGCATTTT. Translating gives CASSWDTYQPQHF. The rearrangement joins TRBV6-5 to TRBJ1-5; a weak D match, TRBD1 (6 bases). The germline V gene has CDR1 MNHEY and CDR2 SVGAGI. The CDR3 is 13 amino acids. V lost 4 bases to trimming and J lost 5 bases, with 9 bases between them.

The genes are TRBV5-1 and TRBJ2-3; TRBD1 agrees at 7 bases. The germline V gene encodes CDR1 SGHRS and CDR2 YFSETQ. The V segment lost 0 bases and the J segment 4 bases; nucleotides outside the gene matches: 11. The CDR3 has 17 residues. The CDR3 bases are TGCGCCAGCAGCTTGGGACAGGGAAGGGGTCGCGCAGATACGCAGTATTTT. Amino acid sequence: CASSLGQGRGRADTQYF.

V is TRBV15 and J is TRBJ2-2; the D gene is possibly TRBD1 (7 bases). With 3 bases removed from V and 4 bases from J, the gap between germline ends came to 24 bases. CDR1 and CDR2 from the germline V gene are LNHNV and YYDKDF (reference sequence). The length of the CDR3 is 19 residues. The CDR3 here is CATSSLSPPGGGTTGELFF. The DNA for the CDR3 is TGTGCCACCAGCAGTCTCTCCCCCCCAGGGGGAGGCACCACCGGGGAGCTGTTTTTT.

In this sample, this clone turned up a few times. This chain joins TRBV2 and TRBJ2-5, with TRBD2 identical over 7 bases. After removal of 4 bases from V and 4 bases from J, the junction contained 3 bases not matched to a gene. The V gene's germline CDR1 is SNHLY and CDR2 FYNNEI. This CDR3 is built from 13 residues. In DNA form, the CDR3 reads TGTGCCAGCAGTGGACTAGCCCGAGAGACCCAGTACTTC. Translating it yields CASSGLARETQYF.

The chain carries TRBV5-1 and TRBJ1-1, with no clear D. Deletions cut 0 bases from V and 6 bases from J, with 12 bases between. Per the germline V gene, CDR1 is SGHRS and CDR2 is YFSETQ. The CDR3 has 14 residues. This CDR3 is CASSLAPGSPEAFF. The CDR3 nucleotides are TGCGCCAGCAGCTTGGCCCCGGGTAGCCCTGAAGCTTTCTTT.

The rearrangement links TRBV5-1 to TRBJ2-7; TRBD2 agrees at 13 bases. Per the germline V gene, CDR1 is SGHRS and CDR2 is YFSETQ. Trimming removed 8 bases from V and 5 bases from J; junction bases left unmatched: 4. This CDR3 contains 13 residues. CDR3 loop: CASGGLAGDEQYF. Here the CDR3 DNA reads TGCGCCAGTGGAGGACTAGCGGGAGACGAGCAGTACTTC.

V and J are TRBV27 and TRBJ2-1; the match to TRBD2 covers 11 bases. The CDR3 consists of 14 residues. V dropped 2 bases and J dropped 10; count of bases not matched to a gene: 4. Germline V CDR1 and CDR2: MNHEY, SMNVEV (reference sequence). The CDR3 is CASSLELAGDEQFF. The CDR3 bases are TGTGCCAGCAGTTTAGAACTAGCGGGAGACGAGCAGTTCTTC.

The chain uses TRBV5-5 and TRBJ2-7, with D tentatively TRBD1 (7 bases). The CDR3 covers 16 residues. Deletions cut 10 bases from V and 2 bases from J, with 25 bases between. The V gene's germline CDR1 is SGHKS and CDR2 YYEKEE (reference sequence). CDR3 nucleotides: TGTGCCCCCCACGACAGGAGGGGGCTATCTCCCTACGAGCAGTACTTC. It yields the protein CAPHDRRGLSPYEQYF.

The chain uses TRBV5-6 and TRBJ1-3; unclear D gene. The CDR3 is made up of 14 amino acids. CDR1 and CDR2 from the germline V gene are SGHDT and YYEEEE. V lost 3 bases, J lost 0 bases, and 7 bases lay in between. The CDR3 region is CASSSSDSGNTIYF. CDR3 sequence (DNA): TGTGCCAGCAGCTCTTCCGACTCTGGAAACACCATATATTTT.

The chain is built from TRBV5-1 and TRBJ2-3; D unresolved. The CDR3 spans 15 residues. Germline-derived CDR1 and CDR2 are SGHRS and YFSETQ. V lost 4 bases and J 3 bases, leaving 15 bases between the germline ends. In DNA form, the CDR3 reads TGCGCCAGCAGCCTCGAGGCCCGCCTTACAGATACGCAGTATTTT. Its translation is CASSLEARLTDTQYF. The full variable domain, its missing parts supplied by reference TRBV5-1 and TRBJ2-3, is KAGVTQTPRYLIKTRGQQVTLSCSPISGHRSVSWYQQTPGQGLQFLFEYFSETQRNKGNFPGRFSGRQFSNSRSEMNVSTLELGDSALYLCASSLEARLTDTQYFGPGTRLTVL.

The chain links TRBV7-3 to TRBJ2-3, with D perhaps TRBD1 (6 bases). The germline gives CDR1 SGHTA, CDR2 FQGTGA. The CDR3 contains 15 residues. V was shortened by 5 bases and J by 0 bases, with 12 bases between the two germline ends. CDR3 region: CASSRGQQSTDTQYF. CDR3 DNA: TGTGCCAGCAGCCGTGGACAGCAAAGCACAGATACGCAGTATTTT.

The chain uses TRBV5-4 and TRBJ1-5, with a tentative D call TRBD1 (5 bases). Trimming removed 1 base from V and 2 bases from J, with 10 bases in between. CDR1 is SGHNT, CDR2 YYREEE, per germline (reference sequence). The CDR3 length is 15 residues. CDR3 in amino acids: CASSLTAGGNQPQHF. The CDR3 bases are TGTGCCAGCAGCTTGACCGCGGGGGGCAATCAGCCCCAGCATTTT.

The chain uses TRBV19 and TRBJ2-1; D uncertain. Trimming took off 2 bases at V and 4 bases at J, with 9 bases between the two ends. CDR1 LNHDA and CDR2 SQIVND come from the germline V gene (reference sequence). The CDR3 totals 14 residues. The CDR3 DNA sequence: TGTGCCAGTAGTATACGACCGCTATACAATGAGCAGTTCTTC. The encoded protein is CASSIRPLYNEQFF.

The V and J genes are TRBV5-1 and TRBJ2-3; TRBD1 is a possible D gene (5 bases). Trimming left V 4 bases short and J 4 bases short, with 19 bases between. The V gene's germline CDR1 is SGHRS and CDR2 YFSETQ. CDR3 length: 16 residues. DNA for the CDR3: TGCGCCAGCAGCCCCCTCTTAGCTGAAGGGGCAGATACGCAGTATTTT. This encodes CASSPLLAEGADTQYF.

CDR3 residues: CASSYWGAENTEAFF. The CDR3 DNA is TGTGCCAGCAGTTACTGGGGGGCTGAGAACACTGAAGCTTTCTTT. The rearrangement joins TRBV6-5 to TRBJ1-1; the D gene is possibly TRBD1 (6 bases). Germline CDR1 is MNHEY and CDR2 is SVGAGI. The CDR3 is 15 residues long. V lost 1 base and J 1 base, leaving 10 bases between the germline ends.

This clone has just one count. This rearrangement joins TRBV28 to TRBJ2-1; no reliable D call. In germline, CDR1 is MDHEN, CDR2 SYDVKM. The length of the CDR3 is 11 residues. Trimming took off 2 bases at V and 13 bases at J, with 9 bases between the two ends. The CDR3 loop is CASSLSTAQFF. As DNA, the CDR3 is TGTGCCAGCAGTTTAAGCACAGCACAGTTCTTC.

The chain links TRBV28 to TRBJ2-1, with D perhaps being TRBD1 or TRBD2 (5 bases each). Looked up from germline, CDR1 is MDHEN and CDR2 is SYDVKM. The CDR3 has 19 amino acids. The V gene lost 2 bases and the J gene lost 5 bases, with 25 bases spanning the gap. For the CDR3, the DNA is TGTGCCAGCAGTTTACCCCCCTTATCGCACCCGGGACGAAACAATGAGCAGTTCTTC. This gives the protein CASSLPPLSHPGRNNEQFF.

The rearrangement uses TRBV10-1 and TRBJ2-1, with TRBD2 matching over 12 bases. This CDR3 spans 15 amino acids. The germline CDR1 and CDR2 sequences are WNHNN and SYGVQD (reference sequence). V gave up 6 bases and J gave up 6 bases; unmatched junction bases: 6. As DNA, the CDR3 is TGCGCCAGCAGAGCTAGCGGGAGGGCCTGCAATGAGCAGTTCTTC. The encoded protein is CASRASGRACNEQFF.

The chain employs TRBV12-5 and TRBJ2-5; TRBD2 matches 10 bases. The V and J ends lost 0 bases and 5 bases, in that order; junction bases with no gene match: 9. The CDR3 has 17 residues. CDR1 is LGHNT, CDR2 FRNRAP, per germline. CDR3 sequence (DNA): TGTGCTAGTGGTTTGGTACGAGGGGGTAGCGGGAGGGAGACCCAGTACTTC. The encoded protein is CASGLVRGGSGRETQYF.

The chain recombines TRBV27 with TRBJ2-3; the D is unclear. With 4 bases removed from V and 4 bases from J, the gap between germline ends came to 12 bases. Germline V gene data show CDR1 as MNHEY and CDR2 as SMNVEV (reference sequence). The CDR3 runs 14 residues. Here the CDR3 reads CASSYRRLPDTQYF. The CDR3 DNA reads TGTGCCAGCAGTTATCGGAGACTGCCAGATACGCAGTATTTT.

CDR3 sequence: CASSQGRIGLYEQYF. As DNA, the CDR3 is TGTGCCAGCAGCCAAGGACGTATAGGGCTATACGAGCAGTACTTC. The chain uses TRBV14 and TRBJ2-7; D gene ambiguous. The CDR3 extends over 15 amino acids. CDR1 and CDR2 from the germline V gene are SGHDN and FVKESK. Trimming stripped 1 base from V and 4 bases from J, with 14 bases between.